The present TCR beta chain was sequenced within a study of cytomegalovirus exposure and HLA in healthy donors. Study results and caveats: Beyond CMV serostatus, there was no information to go on about immune exposure.

Remarks on this clone: Its antigen is unknown.

The CDR3 length is 14 residues. Germline lookup yields CDR1 MNHEY and CDR2 SMNVEV (reference sequence). Trimming shortened V by 2 bases and J by 4 bases, and 11 bases separated the two germline ends. The PCR contained 60 Vbeta and 13 Jbeta primers. The method was immunoSEQ multiplex PCR; TCRdb's version includes in-frame clones alone and lacks a portion of them. The sample gives about 160,000 clones, roughly four fifths of which show up once; roughly 1.6% is in the top ten. The chain joins TRBV27 to TRBJ1-1; the D gene is possibly TRBD1 (5 bases). Source material: PBMCs. This clonotype was obtained from a middle-aged man in good health and CMV-seronegative. In nucleotides, the CDR3 is TGTGCCAGCAGTTTAGGGGGGGGGATCACTGAAGCTTTCTTT. It encodes CASSLGGGITEAFF.